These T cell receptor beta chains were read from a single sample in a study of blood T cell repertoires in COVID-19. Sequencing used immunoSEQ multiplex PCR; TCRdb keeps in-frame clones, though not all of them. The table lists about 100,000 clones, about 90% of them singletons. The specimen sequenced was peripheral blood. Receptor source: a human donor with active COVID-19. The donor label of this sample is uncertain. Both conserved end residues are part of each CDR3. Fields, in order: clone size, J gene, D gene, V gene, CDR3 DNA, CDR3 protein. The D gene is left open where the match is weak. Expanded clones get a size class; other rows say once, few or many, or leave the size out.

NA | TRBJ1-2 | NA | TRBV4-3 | TGCGCCAGCAGCCGACCCCCAAGGGGAGGAAGGGAAGGCTACACCTTC | CASSRPPRGGREGYTF
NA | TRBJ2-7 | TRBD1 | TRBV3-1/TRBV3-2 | TGTGCCAGCAGTTTAGGGACAGGGGCTTATTACGAGCAGTACTTC | CASSLGTGAYYEQYF
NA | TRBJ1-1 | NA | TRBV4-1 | TGCGCCAGCAGCTTGGGAGGAGGCGGGACTGAAGCTTTCTTT | CASSLGGGGTEAFF
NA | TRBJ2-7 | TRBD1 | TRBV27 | TGTGCCAGCAGTTCCTGGACAGGGGAGTACTTC | CASSSWTGEYF
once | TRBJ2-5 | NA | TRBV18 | TGTGCCAGCTCACTAACAGGGTACCAGAAACGAGAGACCCAGTACTTC | CASSLTGYQKRETQYF
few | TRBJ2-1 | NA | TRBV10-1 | TGCGCCAGTCCCCGAGGGCGGAGCTCCTACAATGAGCAGTTCTTC | CASPRGRSSYNEQFF
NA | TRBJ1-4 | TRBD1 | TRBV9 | TGTGCCAGCAGCGTCCACTCGGGACAGGCTAATGAAAAACTGTTTTTT | CASSVHSGQANEKLFF
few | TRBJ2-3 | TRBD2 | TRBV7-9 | TGTGCCAGCAGCAGACGTCCCAGGACTAGCAGCACAGATACGCAGTATTTT | CASSRRPRTSSTDTQYF
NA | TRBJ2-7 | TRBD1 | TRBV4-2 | TGTGCCAGCAGCCAAGAGTCAGGGGGTACAAACGAGCAGTACTTC | CASSQESGGTNEQYF
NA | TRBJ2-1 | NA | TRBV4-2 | TGTGCCAGCAGCCAAGACATCCGGGGCAATGAGCAGTTCTTC | CASSQDIRGNEQFF
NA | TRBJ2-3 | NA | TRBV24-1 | TGTGCCACCAGTGATAAGAGGGATACAGATACGCAGTATTTT | CATSDKRDTDTQYF
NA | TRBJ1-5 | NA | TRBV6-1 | TGTGCCAGCAGGGAAACAGGGAAGGATTGGAATCAGCCCCAGCATTTT | CASRETGKDWNQPQHF
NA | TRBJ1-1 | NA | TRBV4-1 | TGCGCCAGCAGCCAAGATTATGAGGTTACTGAAGCTTTCTTT | CASSQDYEVTEAFF
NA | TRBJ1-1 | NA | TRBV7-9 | TGTGCCAGCAGCTTGACAGGGAACACTGAAGCTTTCTTT | CASSLTGNTEAFF
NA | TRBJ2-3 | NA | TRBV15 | TGTGCCACCAGCAGGGGGCAGTACTCAGATACGCAGTATTTT | CATSRGQYSDTQYF
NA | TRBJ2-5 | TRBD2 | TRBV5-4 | TGTGCCAGCAGCTCGGTTAGCGGGGGGGCCGGGGAGACCCAGTACTTC | CASSSVSGGAGETQYF
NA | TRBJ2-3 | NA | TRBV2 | TGTGCCAGCAGTGACTGGGGGGGCCGGGCAGATACGCAGTATTTT | CASSDWGGRADTQYF
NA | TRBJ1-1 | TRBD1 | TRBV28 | TGTGCCAGCAGTTTAGACAGGGGTTCCCCCACCGCTGAAGCTTTCTTT | CASSLDRGSPTAEAFF
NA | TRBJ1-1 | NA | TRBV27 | TGTGCCAGCTACATGGCAGGTTGGAACACTGAAGCTTTCTTT | CASYMAGWNTEAFF
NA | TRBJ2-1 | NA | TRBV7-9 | TGTGCCAGCAGCTTATCGGGATCAAGCCATGAGCAGTTCTTC | CASSLSGSSHEQFF
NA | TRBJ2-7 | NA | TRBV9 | TGTGCCAGCAGCGTCCAGGGGTACCCACCGGGGGAGCAGTACTTC | CASSVQGYPPGEQYF
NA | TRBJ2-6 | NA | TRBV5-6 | TGTGCCAGCAGTCTCTCTGGGGCCAACGTCCTGACTTTC | CASSLSGANVLTF
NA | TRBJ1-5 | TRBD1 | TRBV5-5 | TGTGCCAGCAGCGCGGGACAGTCTGGCAATCAGCCCCAGCATTTT | CASSAGQSGNQPQHF
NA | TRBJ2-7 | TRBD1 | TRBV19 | TGTGCCAGTAGTCTCGGACAGGATCCGTCGTACGAGCAGTACTTC | CASSLGQDPSYEQYF
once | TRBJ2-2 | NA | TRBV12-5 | TGTGCTAGTGGTTTTCTGTCGACGGCACAGGGCGGGGAGCTGTTTTTT | CASGFLSTAQGGELFF
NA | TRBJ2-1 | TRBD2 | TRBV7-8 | TGTGCCAGCAGCTTAGTTAGCGGGGGCCACAATGAGCAGTTCTTC | CASSLVSGGHNEQFF
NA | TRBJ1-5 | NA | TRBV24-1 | TGTGCCACCAGTGACCCGACCGGCGGGGATCAGCCCCAGCATTTT | CATSDPTGGDQPQHF
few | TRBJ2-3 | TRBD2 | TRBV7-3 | TGTGCCAGCAGCTTACTGCCTAGCGGGGGCACAGATACGCAGTATTTT | CASSLLPSGGTDTQYF
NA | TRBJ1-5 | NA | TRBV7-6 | TGTGCCAGCAGCACACCACCCCGCCGGGTCGGAGAATATAGCAATCAGCCCCAGCATTTT | CASSTPPRRVGEYSNQPQHF
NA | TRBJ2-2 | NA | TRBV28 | TGTGCCAGCAGTTTATCGGCCGGGGAGCTGTTTTTT | CASSLSAGELFF
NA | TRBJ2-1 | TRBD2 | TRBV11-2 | TGTGCCAGCAGCTTAGAGTCCGGGGGGATCTACAATGAGCAGTTCTTC | CASSLESGGIYNEQFF
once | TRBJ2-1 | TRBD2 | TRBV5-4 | TGTGCCAGCAGCTTGGGCGCTCGCGGGGGAAGAAAGAATGAGCAGTTCTTC | CASSLGARGGRKNEQFF
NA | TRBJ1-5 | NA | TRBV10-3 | TGTGCCACCCGGCGGGTAGGCAATCAGCCCCAGCATTTT | CATRRVGNQPQHF
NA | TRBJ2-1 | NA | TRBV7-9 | TGTGCCAGCAGCTCCGGACAGTACAATGAGCAGTTCTTC | CASSSGQYNEQFF
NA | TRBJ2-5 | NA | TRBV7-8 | TGTGCCAGCAGCGTAGGGACAAGTAGTGTAGAGACCCAGTACTTC | CASSVGTSSVETQYF
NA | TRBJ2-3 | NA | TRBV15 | TGTGCCACCAGCAGAGGATTGGCTAGCGCTAGCACAGATACGCAGTATTTT | CATSRGLASASTDTQYF
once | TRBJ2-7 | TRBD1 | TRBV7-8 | TGTGCCAGCAGCGCTGACAGGGTAGGGCACGAGCAGTACTTC | CASSADRVGHEQYF
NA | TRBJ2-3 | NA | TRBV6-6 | TGTGCCAGCCGTTGGTCGGGCGGGGTTAGCACAGATACGCAGTATTTT | CASRWSGGVSTDTQYF
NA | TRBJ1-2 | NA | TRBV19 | TGTGCCAGTAGTATCCCGGGGGGTATGGGCTACACCTTC | CASSIPGGMGYTF
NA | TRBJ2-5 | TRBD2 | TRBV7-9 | TGTGCCAGCAGCTTAACTAGCGGGGGGGCCTTGGAGACCCAGTACTTC | CASSLTSGGALETQYF
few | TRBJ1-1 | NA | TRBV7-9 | TGTGCCAGCAGCTTAGTGTCAGGGGTGAACACTGAAGCTTTCTTT | CASSLVSGVNTEAFF
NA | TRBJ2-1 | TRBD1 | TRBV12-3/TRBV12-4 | TGTGCCAGCAGATGGACAGGGAATGAGCAGTTCTTC | CASRWTGNEQFF
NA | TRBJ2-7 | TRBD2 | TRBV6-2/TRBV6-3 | TGTGCCAGCAGTTCGATCGTGAGATTAGCGGGGGGGCGAAGAACCTACGAGCAGTACTTC | CASSSIVRLAGGRRTYEQYF
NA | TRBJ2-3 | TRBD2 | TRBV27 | TGTGCCAGCAGTAGGGGGACTAGCGGGGGCACAGATACGCAGTATTTT | CASSRGTSGGTDTQYF
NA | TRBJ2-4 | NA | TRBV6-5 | TGTGCCAGCAGCGCAGGGGGGGCCAAAAACATTCAGTACTTC | CASSAGGAKNIQYF
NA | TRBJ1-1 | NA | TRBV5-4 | TGTGCCAGCAGCTTGTGGGGGGGGTTGAACACTGAAGCTTTCTTT | CASSLWGGLNTEAFF
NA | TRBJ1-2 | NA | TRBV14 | TGTGCCAGCAGCCAAGATAGGCCAGGGGATGGCTACACCTTC | CASSQDRPGDGYTF
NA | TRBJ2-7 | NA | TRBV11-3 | TGTGCCAGCAGCCTCGCTCAAGGGGTCGGGGAGCAGTACTTC | CASSLAQGVGEQYF
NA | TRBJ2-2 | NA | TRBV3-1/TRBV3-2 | TGTGCCAGCAGCCTTCCGGGAAGAATGACCGGGGAGCTGTTTTTT | CASSLPGRMTGELFF
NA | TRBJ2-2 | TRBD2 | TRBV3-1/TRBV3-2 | TGTGCCAGCAGCCAAGGACTAGCGGGGGGGCCGAACACCGGGGAGCTGTTTTTT | CASSQGLAGGPNTGELFF
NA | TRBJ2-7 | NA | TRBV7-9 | TGTGCCAGCAGCCCCTCCGGGACACTGCCCTACGAGCAGTACTTC | CASSPSGTLPYEQYF
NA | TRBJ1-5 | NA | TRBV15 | TGTGCCACCAGCAGGGGAGGGGGTGGCAATCAGCCCCAGCATTTT | CATSRGGGGNQPQHF
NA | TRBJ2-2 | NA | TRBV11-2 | TGTGCCAGCAGCTTTCTGCCCGGGACTAACACCGGGGAGCTGTTTTTT | CASSFLPGTNTGELFF
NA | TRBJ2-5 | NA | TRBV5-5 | TGTGCCAGCAGCTTGGCCGGCGGGGAAGAGACCCAGTACTTC | CASSLAGGEETQYF
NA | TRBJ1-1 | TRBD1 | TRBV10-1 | TGCGCCAGCAGTGAGTCTTCAGGGGGCTTGAACACTGAAGCTTTCTTT | CASSESSGGLNTEAFF
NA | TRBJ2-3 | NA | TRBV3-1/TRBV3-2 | TGTGCCAGCAGCCAAAGTCGGAGAGATACGCAGTATTTT | CASSQSRRDTQYF
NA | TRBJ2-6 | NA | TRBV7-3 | TGTGCCAGCAGCAGGGAGACGGGCTTCTCTGGGGCCAACGTCCTGACTTTC | CASSRETGFSGANVLTF
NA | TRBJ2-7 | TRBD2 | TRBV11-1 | TGTGCCAGCAGCTCGGGACTAGCGGGGTTCGAGCAGTACTTC | CASSSGLAGFEQYF
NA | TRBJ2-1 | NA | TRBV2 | TGTGCCAGCAGGTCCACCTACAATGAGCAGTTCTTC | CASRSTYNEQFF
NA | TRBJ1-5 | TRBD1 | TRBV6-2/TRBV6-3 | TGTGCCAGCAGTGGACAGGGTAAACAGCCCCAGCATTTT | CASSGQGKQPQHF